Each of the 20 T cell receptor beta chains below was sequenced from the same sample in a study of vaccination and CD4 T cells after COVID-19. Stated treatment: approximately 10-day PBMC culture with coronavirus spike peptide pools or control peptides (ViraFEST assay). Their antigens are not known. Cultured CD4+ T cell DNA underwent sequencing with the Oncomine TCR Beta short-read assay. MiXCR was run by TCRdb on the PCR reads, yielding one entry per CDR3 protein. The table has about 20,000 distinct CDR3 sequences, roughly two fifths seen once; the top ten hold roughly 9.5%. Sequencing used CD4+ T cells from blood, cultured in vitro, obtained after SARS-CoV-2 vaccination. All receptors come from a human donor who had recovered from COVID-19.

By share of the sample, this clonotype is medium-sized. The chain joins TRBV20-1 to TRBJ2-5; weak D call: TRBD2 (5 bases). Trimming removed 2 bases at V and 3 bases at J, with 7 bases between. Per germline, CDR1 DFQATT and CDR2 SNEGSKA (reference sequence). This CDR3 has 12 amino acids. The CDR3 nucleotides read TGCAGTGCTAGATACGGGGAAGAGACCCAGTACTTC. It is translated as CSARYGEETQYF.

CDR3 sequence (DNA): TGTGCCAGCAGTTACTGGCGCGGAGCCCCCACAGATACGCAGTATTTT. Translating it yields CASSYWRGAPTDTQYF. V and J are TRBV6-5 and TRBJ2-3; D is uncertain. Deletions cut 1 base from V and 2 bases from J, with 13 bases between. Per the germline V gene, CDR1 is MNHEY and CDR2 is SVGAGI. The CDR3 has 16 residues.

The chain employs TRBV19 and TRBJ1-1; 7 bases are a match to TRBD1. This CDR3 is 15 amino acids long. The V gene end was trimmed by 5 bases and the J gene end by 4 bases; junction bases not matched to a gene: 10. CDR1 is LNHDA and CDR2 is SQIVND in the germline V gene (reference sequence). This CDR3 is CASSLRQGLFTEAFF. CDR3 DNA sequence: TGTGCCAGTAGTCTAAGACAGGGCCTCTTCACTGAAGCTTTCTTT.

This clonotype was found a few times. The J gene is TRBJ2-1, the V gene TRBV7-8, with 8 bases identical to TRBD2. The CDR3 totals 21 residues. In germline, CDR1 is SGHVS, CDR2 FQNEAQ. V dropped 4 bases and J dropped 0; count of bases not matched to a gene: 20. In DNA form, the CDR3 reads TGTGCCAGCAGCTCACGCCGAGCGGGTGGACTAGCAGTTCACTCCTACAATGAGCAGTTCTTC. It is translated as CASSSRRAGGLAVHSYNEQFF.

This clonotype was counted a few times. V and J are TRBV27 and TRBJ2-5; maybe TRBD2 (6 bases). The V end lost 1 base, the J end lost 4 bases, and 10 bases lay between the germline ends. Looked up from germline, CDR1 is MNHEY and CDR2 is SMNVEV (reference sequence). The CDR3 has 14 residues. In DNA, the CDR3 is TGTGCCAGCAGTTTATTCGGAGGGAGAGAGACCCAGTACTTC. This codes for CASSLFGGRETQYF.

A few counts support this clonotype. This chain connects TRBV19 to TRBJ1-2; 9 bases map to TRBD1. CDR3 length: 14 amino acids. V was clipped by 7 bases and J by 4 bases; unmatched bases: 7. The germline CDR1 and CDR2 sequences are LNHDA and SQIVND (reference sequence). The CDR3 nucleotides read TGTGCCAGTAAGGCGGACAGGGGATCCTATGGCTACACCTTC. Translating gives CASKADRGSYGYTF.

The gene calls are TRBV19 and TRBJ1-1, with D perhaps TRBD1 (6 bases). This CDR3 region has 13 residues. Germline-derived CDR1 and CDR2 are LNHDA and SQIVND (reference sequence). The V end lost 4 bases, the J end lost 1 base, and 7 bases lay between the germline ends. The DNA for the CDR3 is TGTGCCAGTAGTACGACAGGGAACACTGAAGCTTTCTTT. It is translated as CASSTTGNTEAFF. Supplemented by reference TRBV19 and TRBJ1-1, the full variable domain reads DGGITQSPKYLFRKEGQNVTLSCEQNLNHDAMYWYRQDPGQGLRLIYYSQIVNDFQKGDIAEGYSVSREKKESFPLTVTSAQKNPTAFYLCASSTTGNTEAFFGQGTRLTVV.

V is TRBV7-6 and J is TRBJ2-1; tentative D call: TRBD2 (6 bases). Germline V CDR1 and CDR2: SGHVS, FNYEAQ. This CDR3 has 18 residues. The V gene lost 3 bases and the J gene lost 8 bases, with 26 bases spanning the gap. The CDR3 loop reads CASSFFISGEPRADEQFF. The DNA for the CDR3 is TGTGCCAGCAGCTTCTTTATATCGGGGGAGCCGCGGGCGGATGAGCAGTTCTTC.

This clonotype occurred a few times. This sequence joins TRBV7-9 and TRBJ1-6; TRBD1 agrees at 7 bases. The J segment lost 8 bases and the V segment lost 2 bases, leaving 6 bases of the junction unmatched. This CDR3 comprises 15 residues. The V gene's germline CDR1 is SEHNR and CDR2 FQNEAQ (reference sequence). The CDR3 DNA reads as TGTGCCAGCAGCTTAATGGGGCAGGGGGATTCACCCCTCCACTTT. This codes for CASSLMGQGDSPLHF.

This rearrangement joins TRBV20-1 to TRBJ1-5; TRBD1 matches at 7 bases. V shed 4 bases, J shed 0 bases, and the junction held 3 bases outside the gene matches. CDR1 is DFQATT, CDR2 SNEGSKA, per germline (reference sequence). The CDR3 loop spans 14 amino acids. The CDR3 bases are TGCAGTGCTAACAGGGGTTATAGCAATCAGCCCCAGCATTTT. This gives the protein CSANRGYSNQPQHF.

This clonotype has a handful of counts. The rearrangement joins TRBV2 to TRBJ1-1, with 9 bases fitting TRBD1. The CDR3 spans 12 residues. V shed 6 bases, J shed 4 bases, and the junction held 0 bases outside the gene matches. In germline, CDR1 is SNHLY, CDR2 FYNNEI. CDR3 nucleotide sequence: TGTGCCAGCAGGACAGGGGGCACTGAAGCTTTCTTT. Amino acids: CASRTGGTEAFF.

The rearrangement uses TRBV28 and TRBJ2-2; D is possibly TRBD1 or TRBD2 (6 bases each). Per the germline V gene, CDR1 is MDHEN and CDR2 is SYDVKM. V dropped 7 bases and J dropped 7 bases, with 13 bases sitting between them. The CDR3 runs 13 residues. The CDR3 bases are TGTGCCAGCAAATCAGGGGAGGTCGGGGAGCTGTTTTTT. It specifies CASKSGEVGELFF.

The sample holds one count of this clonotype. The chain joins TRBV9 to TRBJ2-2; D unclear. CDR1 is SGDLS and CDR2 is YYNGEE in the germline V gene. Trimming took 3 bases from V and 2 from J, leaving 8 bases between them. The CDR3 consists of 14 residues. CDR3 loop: CASSARLNTGELFF. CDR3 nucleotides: TGTGCCAGCAGCGCCCGACTCAACACCGGGGAGCTGTTTTTT.

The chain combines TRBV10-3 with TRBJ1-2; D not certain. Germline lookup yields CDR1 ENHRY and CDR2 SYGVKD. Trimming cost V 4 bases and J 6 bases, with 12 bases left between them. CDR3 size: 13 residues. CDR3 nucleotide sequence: TGTGCCATCAGTGCCAAGGGATTCGATGGCTACACCTTC. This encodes CAISAKGFDGYTF.

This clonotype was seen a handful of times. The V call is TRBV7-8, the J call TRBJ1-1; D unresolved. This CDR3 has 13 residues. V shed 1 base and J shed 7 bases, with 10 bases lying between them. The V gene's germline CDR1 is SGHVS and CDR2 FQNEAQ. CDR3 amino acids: CASSLDHQVEAFF. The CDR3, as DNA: TGTGCCAGCAGCTTAGACCACCAGGTTGAAGCTTTCTTT.

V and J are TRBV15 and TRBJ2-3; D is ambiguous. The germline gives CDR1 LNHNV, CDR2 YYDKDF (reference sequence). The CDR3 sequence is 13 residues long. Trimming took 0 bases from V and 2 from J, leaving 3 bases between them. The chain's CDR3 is CATSREHTDTQYF. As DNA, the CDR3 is TGTGCCACCAGCAGAGAGCACACAGATACGCAGTATTTT.

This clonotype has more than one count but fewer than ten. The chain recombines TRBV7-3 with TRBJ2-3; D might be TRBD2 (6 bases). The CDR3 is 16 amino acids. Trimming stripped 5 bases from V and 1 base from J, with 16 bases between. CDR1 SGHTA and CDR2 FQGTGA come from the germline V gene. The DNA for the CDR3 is TGTGCCAGCAGCCCCGCGGGACGGGGTCGCACAGATACGCAGTATTTT. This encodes CASSPAGRGRTDTQYF.

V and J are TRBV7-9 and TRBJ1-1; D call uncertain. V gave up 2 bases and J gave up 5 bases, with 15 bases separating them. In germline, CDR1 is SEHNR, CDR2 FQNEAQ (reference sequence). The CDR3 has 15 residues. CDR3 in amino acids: CASSLPATTATEAFF. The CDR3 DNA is TGTGCCAGCAGCTTACCGGCCACAACGGCAACTGAAGCTTTCTTT. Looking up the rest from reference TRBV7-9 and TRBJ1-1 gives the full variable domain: DTGVSQNPRHKITKRGQNVTFRCDPISEHNRLYWYRQTLGQGPEFLTYFQNEAQLEKSRLLSDRFSAERPKGSFSTLEIQRTEQGDSAMYLCASSLPATTATEAFFGQGTRLTVV.

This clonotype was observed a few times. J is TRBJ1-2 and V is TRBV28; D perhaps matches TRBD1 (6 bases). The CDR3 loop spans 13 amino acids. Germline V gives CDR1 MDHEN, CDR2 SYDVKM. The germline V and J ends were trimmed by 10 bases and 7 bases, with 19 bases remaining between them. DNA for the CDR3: TGTGCCATCGAAACAGGGACCCAAGCTGGCTACACCTTC. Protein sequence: CAIETGTQAGYTF.

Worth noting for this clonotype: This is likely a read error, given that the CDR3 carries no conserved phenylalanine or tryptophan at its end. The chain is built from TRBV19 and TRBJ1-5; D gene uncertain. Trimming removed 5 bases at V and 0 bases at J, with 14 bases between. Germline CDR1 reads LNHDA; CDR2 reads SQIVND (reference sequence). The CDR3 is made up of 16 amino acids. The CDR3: CASSSATVYSNQPQHL. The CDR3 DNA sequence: TGTGCCAGTAGTTCGGCAACAGTTTATAGCAATCAGCCCCAGCATCTT.